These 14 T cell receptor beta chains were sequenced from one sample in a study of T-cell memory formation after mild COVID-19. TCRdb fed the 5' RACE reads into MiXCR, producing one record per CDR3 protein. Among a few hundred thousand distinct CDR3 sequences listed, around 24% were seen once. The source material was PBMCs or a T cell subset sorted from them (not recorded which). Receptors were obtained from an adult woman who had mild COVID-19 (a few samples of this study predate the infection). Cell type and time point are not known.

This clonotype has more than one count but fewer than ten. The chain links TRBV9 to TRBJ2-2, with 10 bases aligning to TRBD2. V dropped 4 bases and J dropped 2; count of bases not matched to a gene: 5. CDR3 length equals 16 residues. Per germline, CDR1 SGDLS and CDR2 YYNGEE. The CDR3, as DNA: TGTGCCAGCAGCCTCGGACTAGCGGACAACACCGGGGAGCTGTTTTTT. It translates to CASSLGLADNTGELFF. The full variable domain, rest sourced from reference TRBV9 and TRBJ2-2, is DSGVTQTPKHLITATGQRVTLRCSPRSGDLSVYWYQQSLDQGLQFLIQYYNGEERAKGNILERFSAQQFPDLHSELNLSSLELGDSALYFCASSLGLADNTGELFFGEGSRLTVL.

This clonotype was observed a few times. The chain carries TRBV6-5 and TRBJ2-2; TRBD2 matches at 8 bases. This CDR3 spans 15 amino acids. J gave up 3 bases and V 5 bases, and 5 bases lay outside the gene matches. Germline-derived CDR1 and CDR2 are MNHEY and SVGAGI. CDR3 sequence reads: CASSPGLVYTGELFF. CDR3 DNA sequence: TGTGCCAGCAGTCCGGGACTAGTCTACACCGGGGAGCTGTTTTTT.

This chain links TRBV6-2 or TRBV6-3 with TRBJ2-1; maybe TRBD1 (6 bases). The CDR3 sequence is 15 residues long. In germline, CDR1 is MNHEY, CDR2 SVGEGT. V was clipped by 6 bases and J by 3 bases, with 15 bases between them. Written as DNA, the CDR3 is TGTGCCAGCAGGGAAGACAGGAGCCTCTACAATGAGCAGTTCTTC. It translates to CASREDRSLYNEQFF.

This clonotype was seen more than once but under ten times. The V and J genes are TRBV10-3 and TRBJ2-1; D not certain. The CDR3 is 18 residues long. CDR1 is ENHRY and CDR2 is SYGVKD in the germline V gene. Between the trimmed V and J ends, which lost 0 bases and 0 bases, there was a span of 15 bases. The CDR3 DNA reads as TGTGCCATCAGTGAGTCAATTCCATTTGCGGACTCCTACAATGAGCAGTTCTTC. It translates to CAISESIPFADSYNEQFF.

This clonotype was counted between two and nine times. The CDR3 DNA sequence: TGTGCCAGCAGCTTGTTTTTAACTGAAGCTTTCTTT. As protein: CASSLFLTEAFF. The V and J genes are TRBV5-6 and TRBJ1-1, with D hard to call. Germline CDR1 reads SGHDT; CDR2 reads YYEEEE. The CDR3 length is 12 residues. V lost 1 base and J lost 5, with 6 bases in between.

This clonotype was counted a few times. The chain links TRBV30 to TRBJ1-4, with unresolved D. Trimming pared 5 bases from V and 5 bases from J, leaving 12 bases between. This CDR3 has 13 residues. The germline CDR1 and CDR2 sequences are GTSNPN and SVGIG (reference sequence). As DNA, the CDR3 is TGTGCCTGGGACTCCGGCCTAAATGAAAAACTGTTTTTT. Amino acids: CAWDSGLNEKLFF.

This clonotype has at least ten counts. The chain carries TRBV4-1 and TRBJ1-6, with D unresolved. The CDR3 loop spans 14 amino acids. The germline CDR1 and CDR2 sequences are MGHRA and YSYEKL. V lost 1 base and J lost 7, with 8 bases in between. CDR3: CASSQVITNSPLHF. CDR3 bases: TGCGCCAGCAGCCAAGTGATCACAAATTCACCCCTCCACTTT.

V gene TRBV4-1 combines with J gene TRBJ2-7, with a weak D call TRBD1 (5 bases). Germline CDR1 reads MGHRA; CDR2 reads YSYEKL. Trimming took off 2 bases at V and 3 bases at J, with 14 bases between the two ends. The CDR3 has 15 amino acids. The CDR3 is CASSQSTTGNYEQYF. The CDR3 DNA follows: TGCGCCAGCAGCCAATCCACCACAGGAAACTACGAGCAGTACTTC.

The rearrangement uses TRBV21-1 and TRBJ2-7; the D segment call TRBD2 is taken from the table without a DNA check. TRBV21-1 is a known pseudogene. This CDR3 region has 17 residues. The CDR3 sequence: CASSKGGSQAQVYEQYF. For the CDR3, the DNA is TGTGCCAGCAGCAAAGGAGGAAGCCAGGCCCAGGTCTACGAGCAGTACTTC.

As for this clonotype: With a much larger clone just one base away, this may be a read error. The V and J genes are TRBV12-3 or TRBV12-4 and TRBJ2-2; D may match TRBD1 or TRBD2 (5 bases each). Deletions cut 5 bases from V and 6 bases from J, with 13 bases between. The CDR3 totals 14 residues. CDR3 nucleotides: TGTGCCAGCAGTCGATCCGGGGCGCCCGGGGAGCTGTTTTTT. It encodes CASSRSGAPGELFF.

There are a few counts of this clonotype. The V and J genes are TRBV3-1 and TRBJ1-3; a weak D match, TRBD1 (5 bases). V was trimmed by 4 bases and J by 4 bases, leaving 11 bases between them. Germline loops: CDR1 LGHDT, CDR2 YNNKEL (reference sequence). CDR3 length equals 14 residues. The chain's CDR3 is CASSLGAGGNTIYF. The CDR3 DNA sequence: TGTGCCAGCAGCCTGGGAGCAGGGGGAAACACCATATATTTT.

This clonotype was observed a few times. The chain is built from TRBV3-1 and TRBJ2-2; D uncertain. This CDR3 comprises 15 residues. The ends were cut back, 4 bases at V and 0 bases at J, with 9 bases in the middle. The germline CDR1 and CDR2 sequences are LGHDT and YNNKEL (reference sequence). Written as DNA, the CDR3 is TGTGCCAGCAGCCCGATTAATGCGAACACCGGGGAGCTGTTTTTT. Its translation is CASSPINANTGELFF.

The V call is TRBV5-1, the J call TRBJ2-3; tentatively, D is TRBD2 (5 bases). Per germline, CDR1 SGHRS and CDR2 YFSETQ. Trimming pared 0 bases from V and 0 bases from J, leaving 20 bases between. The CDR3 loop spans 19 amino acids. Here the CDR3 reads CASSLAEEWGPLSTDTQYF. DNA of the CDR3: TGCGCCAGCAGCTTGGCGGAGGAGTGGGGTCCTCTTAGCACAGATACGCAGTATTTT.

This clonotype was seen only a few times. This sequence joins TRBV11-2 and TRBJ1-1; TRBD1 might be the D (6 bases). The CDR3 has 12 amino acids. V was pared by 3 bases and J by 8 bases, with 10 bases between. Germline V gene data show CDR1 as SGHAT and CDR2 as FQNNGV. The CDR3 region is CASSFSDREAFF. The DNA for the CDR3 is TGTGCCAGCAGCTTCAGTGACAGGGAAGCTTTCTTT.